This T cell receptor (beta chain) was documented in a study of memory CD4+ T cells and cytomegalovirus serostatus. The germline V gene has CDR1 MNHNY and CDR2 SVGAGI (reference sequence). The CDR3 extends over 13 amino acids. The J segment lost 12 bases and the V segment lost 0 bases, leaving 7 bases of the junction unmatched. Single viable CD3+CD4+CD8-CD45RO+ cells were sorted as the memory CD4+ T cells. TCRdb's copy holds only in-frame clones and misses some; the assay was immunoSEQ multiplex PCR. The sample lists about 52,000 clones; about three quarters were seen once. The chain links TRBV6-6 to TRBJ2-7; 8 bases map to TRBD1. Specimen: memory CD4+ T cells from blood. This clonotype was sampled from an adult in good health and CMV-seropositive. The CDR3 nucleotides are TGTGCCAGCAGTTACTCCTTGGACAGGGAGGTGTACTTC. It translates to CASSYSLDREVYF.